Listed below are T cell receptor beta chains from one sample, sequenced in a study of glioma-infiltrating T cells. A single record per CDR3 protein comes from TCRdb applying MiXCR to the multiplex PCR reads. This table holds approximately 400,000 distinct CDR3 sequences, around 38% found once. The specimen sequenced was glioma tissue, nonneoplastic brain tissue, or PBMCs (not recorded which). These receptors all stem from a human donor with low-grade glioma or glioblastoma, undergoing nonglioma brain surgery, or in good health (not recorded which). The CDR3 runs from the conserved cysteine through the conserved F or W. The D gene is left open where the match is weak. Clone size is shown for a subset of rows, as once, few, many or a class of expanded clone.

>TRBJ2-2|TRBV2|few|.
CASSARWDAGELFF
TGTGCCAGCAGTGCCAGATGGGACGCCGGGGAGCTGTTTTTT
>TRBJ1-6|TRBV4-1|.|.
CASSQDQGFYNSPLNF
TGCGCCAGTAGCCAAGACCAGGGATTCTATAATTCACCCCTCAACTTT
>TRBJ2-2|TRBV28|.|TRBD1
CASRPNGQGSPGELFF
TGTGCCAGCAGACCGAACGGACAGGGGAGCCCCGGGGAGCTGTTTTTT
>TRBJ1-4|TRBV28|few|TRBD1
CASTLGQVNEKLFF
TGTGCCAGCACCCTGGGACAGGTGAATGAAAAACTGTTTTTT
>TRBJ2-5|TRBV29-1|once|.
CSVLPAGAETQYF
TGCAGCGTCCTCCCGGCAGGGGCAGAGACCCAGTACTTC
>TRBJ2-1|TRBV4-2|.|TRBD2
CASSQGPSGRFRSYNEQFF
TGTGCCAGCAGCCAGGGACCTAGCGGGAGGTTTAGGTCCTACAATGAGCAGTTCTTC
>TRBJ2-7|TRBV4-2|few|.
CASSQLPGYSYEQYF
TGTGCCAGCAGCCAACTTCCGGGGTATTCCTACGAGCAGTACTTC
>TRBJ2-3|TRBV28|few|TRBD2
CASSGYPTDTQYF
TGTGCCAGTAGCGGGTACCCCACAGATACGCAGTATTTT
>TRBJ1-1|TRBV27|many|.
CASSHGASTEAFF
TGTGCCAGCAGTCATGGGGCGAGCACTGAAGCTTTCTTT
>TRBJ2-1|TRBV7-7|few|TRBD1
CASSTTGYEQFF
TGTGCCAGCAGCACGACAGGGTATGAGCAGTTCTTC
>TRBJ2-7|TRBV7-2|few|TRBD2
CASSLGRALWYF
TGTGCCAGCAGTTTAGGGAGGGCTCTGTGGTACTTC